This T cell receptor (beta chain) came from a study of a mutant IDH1 vaccine in newly diagnosed glioma. Study as a whole: The initiation of vaccination occurred 4-6 weeks after radiotherapy alone, or with temozolomide cycles. Study-wide results and caveats: Shifts in the top peripheral T cell clonotypes seemed unrelated to pseudoprogression.

The CDR3 sequence is 14 residues long. V lost 6 bases and J lost 7, with 18 bases in between. From germline, CDR1 is KGHSH and CDR2 LQKENI. This clone was detected only once. The antigen is unknown. Time point of the sample: week 47, end of study. With topical imiquimod, each dose of the vaccine consisted of 300 ug of mutant IDH1 20-mer peptide. The donors had new WHO grade 3 or 4 astrocytomas; these were IDH1-mutant and ATRX-lost. This table comes from immunoSEQ multiplex PCR, and its TCRdb copy is limited to in-frame clones, with some not included. The repertoire consists of approximately 52,000 clones, with over 75% occurring once and the leading ten covering over 4%.

The sequencing here drew on PBMCs, taken from a glioma patient whose treatment included an IDH1 peptide vaccine. The sequence came from a woman in her thirties or forties with glioma. Some clones in this sample may be carry-over from other donors' samples. The chain joins TRBV18 to TRBJ1-1, with D uncertain. CDR3 in amino acids: CASSLATTQFEAFF. The CDR3 DNA reads as TGTGCCAGCTCCCTCGCCACTACGCAATTTGAAGCTTTCTTT.